The source of this T cell receptor (beta chain) is a study of CD8 T cells in Susac syndrome. Study-level points and caveats: When the CD4+ T cell repertoires of patients with Susac syndrome were examined, they did not show any clonal expansion.

Reverse transcription of roughly 0.5 to 1 ug RNA was carried out with random hexamers. TCR beta CDR3 was amplified by immunoSEQ covering 54 Vbeta and 13 Jbeta. MiXCR was run by TCRdb on the immunoSEQ multiplex PCR reads, yielding one entry per CDR3 protein. In the table there are 160,000 or so distinct CDR3 sequences, roughly 94% of which are singletons. A note on this clonotype: Its antigen is not known.

TCR beta sequencing was performed on blood CD8+ and CD4+ T cells. TEMRA cells were enriched by FACS, and CD4+ and CD8+ T cells were negatively isolated. Trimming cost V 6 bases and J 10 bases, with 15 bases left between them. Per germline, CDR1 LGHDT and CDR2 YNNKEL (reference sequence). CDR3 length: 12 amino acids. The V gene is TRBV3-1, the J gene TRBJ2-5, with a possible D match to TRBD2 (6 bases). Input material: CD4+ T cells from PBMCs. The receptor's source is a human donor with Susac syndrome. This chain's CDR3 is CASRYVGGNQYF. The CDR3 DNA is TGTGCCAGCAGATACGTGGGAGGAAACCAGTACTTC.